The rows below give T cell receptor beta chains drawn from one sample of a study of Tregs in tolerant kidney transplant recipients. The table came from immunoSEQ multiplex PCR; TCRdb's copy has only in-frame clones and leaves some out. The sample carries around 98,000 clones, 93% recorded once. Sequencing used CD4+ T cells from blood, obtained before the transplant. These receptor sequences come from a human donor who received a combined kidney and bone marrow transplant. CDR3s include the opening cysteine and the closing phenylalanine or tryptophan. The D gene is left open where the match is weak. The size of a clone is reported for some rows only, either as once, few or many, or as a class for expanded clones.

clone_size: .
d_call: .
v_call: TRBV7-8
j_call: TRBJ1-5
cdr3_nt: TGTGCCAGCAGCTTAGAACAGGTCCCTCAGCCCCAGCATTTT
cdr3_aa: CASSLEQVPQPQHF

clone_size: .
d_call: .
v_call: TRBV18
j_call: TRBJ1-6
cdr3_nt: TGTGCCAGCTCACCACCGGGAGATTATAATTCCCCCCTCCACTTT
cdr3_aa: CASSPPGDYNSPLHF

clone_size: .
d_call: .
v_call: TRBV6-6
j_call: TRBJ1-6
cdr3_nt: TGTGCCAGCAGTTACATCAGCGGAGGTTCACCCCTCCACTTT
cdr3_aa: CASSYISGGSPLHF

clone_size: .
d_call: TRBD2
v_call: TRBV30
j_call: TRBJ2-5
cdr3_nt: TGTGCCTGGACAGGGACTAGCGGGCCCCAAGAGACCCAGTACTTC
cdr3_aa: CAWTGTSGPQETQYF

clone_size: .
d_call: TRBD1
v_call: TRBV30
j_call: TRBJ2-3
cdr3_nt: TGTGCCTGGAGTGCCCCGGACAGGGGGCGCACAGATACGCAGTATTTT
cdr3_aa: CAWSAPDRGRTDTQYF

clone_size: .
d_call: .
v_call: TRBV28
j_call: TRBJ1-5
cdr3_nt: TGTGCCAGCGCTGCTGGTATCAGGCGCAATCAGCCCCAGCATTTT
cdr3_aa: CASAAGIRRNQPQHF

clone_size: .
d_call: .
v_call: TRBV6-1
j_call: TRBJ2-2
cdr3_nt: TGTGCCAGCAGATCGAGGGGACAGAACACCGGGGAGCTGTTTTTT
cdr3_aa: CASRSRGQNTGELFF

clone_size: .
d_call: .
v_call: TRBV5-1
j_call: TRBJ1-4
cdr3_nt: TGCGCCAGCAGCTTGTGGGGAGAGATTGGGGTGCATGAAAAACTGTTTTTT
cdr3_aa: CASSLWGEIGVHEKLFF

clone_size: .
d_call: TRBD1
v_call: TRBV14
j_call: TRBJ1-6
cdr3_nt: TGTGCCAGCAGCCAAAAAGGGGGCAGGAATTCACCCCTCCACTTT
cdr3_aa: CASSQKGGRNSPLHF

clone_size: .
d_call: .
v_call: TRBV18
j_call: TRBJ1-2
cdr3_nt: TGTGCCAGCTCACCGTCGGACACGACTAACTATGGCTACACCTTC
cdr3_aa: CASSPSDTTNYGYTF

clone_size: once
d_call: TRBD2
v_call: TRBV7-9
j_call: TRBJ2-1
cdr3_nt: TGTGCCAGCAGCTCTGGGGGAGGGACTAGCGGCAATGAGCAGTTCTTC
cdr3_aa: CASSSGGGTSGNEQFF

clone_size: .
d_call: .
v_call: TRBV19
j_call: TRBJ2-4
cdr3_nt: TGTGCCAGTAGTCCAATGAGGGGGTGGGGCAACATTCAGTACTTC
cdr3_aa: CASSPMRGWGNIQYF

clone_size: .
d_call: .
v_call: TRBV9
j_call: TRBJ2-2
cdr3_nt: TGTGCCAGCAGCCTTACAGGTGGGGCGAACACCGGGGAGCTGTTTTTT
cdr3_aa: CASSLTGGANTGELFF

clone_size: .
d_call: .
v_call: TRBV6-5
j_call: TRBJ1-1
cdr3_nt: TGTGCCAGCAGAGGTTTCGTTTCAGGGAACACTGAAGCTTTCTTT
cdr3_aa: CASRGFVSGNTEAFF

clone_size: .
d_call: .
v_call: TRBV7-6
j_call: TRBJ2-7
cdr3_nt: TGTGCCAGCAGCTTAGCGAGGGAAAGAACCTACGAGCAGTACTTC
cdr3_aa: CASSLARERTYEQYF

clone_size: once
d_call: .
v_call: TRBV7-9
j_call: TRBJ2-6
cdr3_nt: TGTGCCAGCAGCTCGGACAGCTCTGGGGCCAACGTCCTGACTTTC
cdr3_aa: CASSSDSSGANVLTF

clone_size: .
d_call: .
v_call: TRBV11-3
j_call: TRBJ1-1
cdr3_nt: TGTGCCAGCAGCTTAGTATCGACTGAAGCTTTCTTT
cdr3_aa: CASSLVSTEAFF

clone_size: .
d_call: .
v_call: TRBV7-3
j_call: TRBJ2-1
cdr3_nt: TGTGCCAGCAGCTTAGTCAGGGGTGAGCAGTTCTTC
cdr3_aa: CASSLVRGEQFF

clone_size: .
d_call: .
v_call: TRBV7-2
j_call: TRBJ2-5
cdr3_nt: TGTGCCAGCATCACCGACGGGGAGACCCAGTACTTC
cdr3_aa: CASITDGETQYF

clone_size: once
d_call: TRBD2
v_call: TRBV7-7
j_call: TRBJ2-5
cdr3_nt: TGTGCCAGCAGCTTAGAGGCCTGGAAAGCGCGGGGGGGTCAAGAGACCCAGTACTTC
cdr3_aa: CASSLEAWKARGGQETQYF

clone_size: .
d_call: .
v_call: TRBV19
j_call: TRBJ1-5
cdr3_nt: TGTGCCAGTAAGGACTATAGCAATCAGCCCCAGCATTTT
cdr3_aa: CASKDYSNQPQHF

clone_size: .
d_call: .
v_call: TRBV7-9
j_call: TRBJ2-7
cdr3_nt: TGTGCCAGCAGAGGGACAAACGGAAACTACGAGCAGTACTTC
cdr3_aa: CASRGTNGNYEQYF

clone_size: .
d_call: TRBD2
v_call: TRBV29-1
j_call: TRBJ2-3
cdr3_nt: TGCAGCGTTGGGGGGGGTGGGGCAGATACGCAGTATTTT
cdr3_aa: CSVGGGGADTQYF

clone_size: .
d_call: .
v_call: TRBV6-1
j_call: TRBJ1-6
cdr3_nt: TGTGCCACGAAGGGGGATCTCCATTCCCCCCTCCACTTT
cdr3_aa: CATKGDLHSPLHF

clone_size: .
d_call: .
v_call: TRBV18
j_call: TRBJ2-3
cdr3_nt: TGTGCCAGCTCACCCTCGGCTGGGCTCCCAGATACGCAGTATTTT
cdr3_aa: CASSPSAGLPDTQYF

clone_size: once
d_call: TRBD1
v_call: TRBV18
j_call: TRBJ1-1
cdr3_nt: TGTGCCAGCTCACCACAAAACAGGGGGCAGAATTTGCCGAACACTGAAGCTTTCTTT
cdr3_aa: CASSPQNRGQNLPNTEAFF

clone_size: once
d_call: TRBD2
v_call: TRBV11-3
j_call: TRBJ2-1
cdr3_nt: TGTGCCAGCAGCTTGGGACTAGCGGGCTACAATGAGCAGTTCTTC
cdr3_aa: CASSLGLAGYNEQFF

clone_size: .
d_call: .
v_call: TRBV27
j_call: TRBJ2-6
cdr3_nt: TGTGCCAGCTCTCCTGGGCAGTCTGGGGCCAACGTCCTGACTTTC
cdr3_aa: CASSPGQSGANVLTF

clone_size: .
d_call: .
v_call: TRBV5-1
j_call: TRBJ2-7
cdr3_nt: TGCGCCAGCAGCTTCGTCAGGGGCGAGCAGTACTTC
cdr3_aa: CASSFVRGEQYF

clone_size: .
d_call: TRBD2
v_call: TRBV7-3
j_call: TRBJ2-5
cdr3_nt: TGTGCCAGCAGCTTAACGGGGGGGATAGCGGGACAAACCCAGTACTTC
cdr3_aa: CASSLTGGIAGQTQYF

clone_size: once
d_call: .
v_call: TRBV14
j_call: TRBJ1-3
cdr3_nt: TGTGCCAGCAGCCAAGAATACCTCAGCTCTGGAAACACCATATATTTT
cdr3_aa: CASSQEYLSSGNTIYF

clone_size: once
d_call: .
v_call: TRBV7-6
j_call: TRBJ2-7
cdr3_nt: TGTGCCAGCAGCTTAGGGCTTGGGCAGAACTACGAGCAGTACTTC
cdr3_aa: CASSLGLGQNYEQYF

clone_size: .
d_call: .
v_call: TRBV28
j_call: TRBJ1-1
cdr3_nt: TGTGCCAGCAGAGAAAGGGGGGGGACTGAAGCTTTCTTT
cdr3_aa: CASRERGGTEAFF

clone_size: .
d_call: TRBD1
v_call: TRBV7-9
j_call: TRBJ2-2
cdr3_nt: TGTGCCAGCAGCGCTCCGGGACAGGGGGCAGCCGGGGAGCTGTTTTTT
cdr3_aa: CASSAPGQGAAGELFF

clone_size: once
d_call: TRBD1
v_call: TRBV6-6
j_call: TRBJ2-7
cdr3_nt: TGTGCCAGCAGTTACGCACCAGGACAGGGGGACTACGAGCAGTACTTC
cdr3_aa: CASSYAPGQGDYEQYF

clone_size: once
d_call: TRBD1
v_call: TRBV7-9
j_call: TRBJ2-2
cdr3_nt: TGTGCCAGCAGCTTAGTGACAGGGCACACCGGGGAGCTGTTTTTT
cdr3_aa: CASSLVTGHTGELFF

clone_size: .
d_call: .
v_call: TRBV7-2
j_call: TRBJ1-2
cdr3_nt: TGTGCCAGCAGCTTACGCGACCACGGGGGGGACGATGGCTACACCTTC
cdr3_aa: CASSLRDHGGDDGYTF

clone_size: .
d_call: TRBD1
v_call: TRBV6-4
j_call: TRBJ1-5
cdr3_nt: TGTGCCAGCAGTGATGGACAGGGGGCGACTCAGCCCCAGCATTTT
cdr3_aa: CASSDGQGATQPQHF

clone_size: once
d_call: TRBD1
v_call: TRBV5-4
j_call: TRBJ2-7
cdr3_nt: TGTGCCAGCAGCTCGAAGGGACAGGGGGCGGGCGAGCAGTACTTC
cdr3_aa: CASSSKGQGAGEQYF

clone_size: .
d_call: TRBD1
v_call: TRBV14
j_call: TRBJ1-4
cdr3_nt: TGTGCCAGCAGCCAAACGACAGGGGTTAATGAAAAACTGTTTTTT
cdr3_aa: CASSQTTGVNEKLFF

clone_size: .
d_call: .
v_call: TRBV7-8
j_call: TRBJ1-1
cdr3_nt: TGTGCCAGCAGCTTAAGCCTCTTGAACACTGAAGCTTTCTTT
cdr3_aa: CASSLSLLNTEAFF

clone_size: .
d_call: .
v_call: TRBV7-9
j_call: TRBJ2-1
cdr3_nt: TGTGCCAGCAGTCACCGTAGACTAGAATACAATGAGCAGTTCTTC
cdr3_aa: CASSHRRLEYNEQFF